One sample yielded the 22 T cell receptor beta chains listed below, sequenced in a study of blood T cells in healthy people across ages. A J-beta primer mix and a sample-barcoded 5' primer were used in a second PCR of roughly 6 to 11 cycles. TCRdb reprocessed the 5' RACE reads via MiXCR and lists one record per CDR3 protein. The table shows fewer than 900,000 distinct CDR3 sequences, with 49% occurring only once. Material: blood. All receptors derive from a woman aged 60-70 years in good health.

This clonotype was recorded only once. This chain joins TRBV7-2 and TRBJ2-7, with D unresolved. Germline V CDR1 and CDR2: SGHTA, FQGNSA. CDR3 length: 11 residues. The V gene lost 8 bases and the J gene lost 0 bases, with 5 bases spanning the gap. CDR3 loop: CASAVSYEQYF. The CDR3 nucleotides read TGTGCCAGCGCGGTCTCCTACGAGCAGTACTTC. Full variable domain (missing parts from reference TRBV7-2 and TRBJ2-7): GAGVSQSPSNKVTEKGKDVELRCDPISGHTALYWYRQSLGQGLEFLIYFQGNSAPDKSGLPSDRFSAERTGGSVSTLTIQRTQQEDSAVYLCASAVSYEQYFGPGTRLTVT.

There are a few counts of this clonotype. The CDR3 loop reads CASRPLGPGADTQYF. DNA of the CDR3: TGTGCCAGCAGACCTCTGGGACCAGGGGCCGATACGCAGTATTTT. The rearrangement links TRBV28 to TRBJ2-3, with D maybe TRBD1 (6 bases). The CDR3 has 15 amino acids. The V gene's germline CDR1 is MDHEN and CDR2 SYDVKM. V was shortened by 6 bases and J by 6 bases, with 19 bases between the two germline ends.

The genes are TRBV7-9 and TRBJ1-2; a weak D match, TRBD1 (5 bases). The germline V gene encodes CDR1 SEHNR and CDR2 FQNEAQ (reference sequence). The CDR3 sequence is 13 residues long. The ends were cut back, 4 bases at V and 7 bases at J, with 13 bases in the middle. CDR3 bases: TGTGCCAGCAGCTCCGGGGACTACCGTGGCTACACCTTC. This gives the protein CASSSGDYRGYTF. The complete variable domain, with remaining parts taken from reference TRBV7-9 and TRBJ1-2, reads DTGVSQNPRHKITKRGQNVTFRCDPISEHNRLYWYRQTLGQGPEFLTYFQNEAQLEKSRLLSDRFSAERPKGSFSTLEIQRTEQGDSAMYLCASSSGDYRGYTFGSGTRLTVV.

The V gene is TRBV3-1, the J gene TRBJ2-7, with 12 bases that match TRBD2. Germline V gives CDR1 LGHDT, CDR2 YNNKEL (reference sequence). The junction had 1 base not matched to a gene; V was cut back by 4 bases and J by 0 bases. The CDR3 is 15 residues long. The CDR3 nucleotides are TGTGCCAGCAGCCGGACTAGCGGGACCTCCTACGAGCAGTACTTC. Residues: CASSRTSGTSYEQYF.

This clonotype appeared a few times. Written as DNA, the CDR3 is TGTGCCAGCGCTAGACGTACAGATACGCAGTATTTT. This translates into CASARRTDTQYF. The V and J genes are TRBV7-6 and TRBJ2-3; no clear D. The CDR3 sequence is 12 residues long. V lost 8 bases, J lost 3 bases, and 9 bases lay in between. CDR1 is SGHVS and CDR2 is FNYEAQ in the germline V gene.

The chain links TRBV28 to TRBJ1-4; no firm D call. Trimming left V 6 bases short and J 4 bases short, with 12 bases between. Germline V gives CDR1 MDHEN, CDR2 SYDVKM. This CDR3 comprises 14 residues. CDR3: CASSGSWGNEKLFF. The CDR3 nucleotides read TGTGCCAGCAGCGGTAGTTGGGGTAATGAAAAACTGTTTTTT.

The CDR3 region has the DNA TGCGCCAGCAGCTCGGGACAGGGGTTAGATACGCAGTATTTT. Its translation is CASSSGQGLDTQYF. The rearrangement uses TRBV5-1 and TRBJ2-3; 10 bases fit TRBD1. This CDR3 is built from 14 residues. Germline lookup yields CDR1 SGHRS and CDR2 YFSETQ. V was clipped by 3 bases and J by 5 bases; unmatched bases: 3.

This chain joins TRBV7-2 and TRBJ2-1; no definite D call. The V end lost 1 base, the J end lost 9 bases, and 13 bases lay between the germline ends. Per the germline V gene, CDR1 is SGHTA and CDR2 is FQGNSA. This CDR3 comprises 14 residues. The CDR3 coding sequence is TGTGCCAGCAGCTTAGGACCTAGGCGCGGTGAGCAGTTCTTC. Amino acid sequence: CASSLGPRRGEQFF.

The chain employs TRBV20-1 and TRBJ2-7; TRBD2 agrees at 10 bases. The CDR3 covers 15 residues. Trimming cost V 1 base and J 0 bases; bases outside gene matches: 3. Germline V CDR1 and CDR2: DFQATT, SNEGSKA (reference sequence). In DNA form, the CDR3 reads TGCAGTGCTAGAGTAAGCGGGAGGGTCTCCTACGAGCAGTACTTC. The encoded protein is CSARVSGRVSYEQYF.

The rearrangement joins TRBV25-1 to TRBJ2-7; 9 bases fit TRBD1. This CDR3 has 15 residues. After removal of 8 bases from V and 2 bases from J, the junction contained 10 bases not matched to a gene. CDR1 MGHDK and CDR2 SYGVNS come from the germline V gene. The CDR3 region has the DNA TGTGCCAGCGTTACCCCGGGACAGGGCGCCTACGAGCAGTACTTC. It specifies CASVTPGQGAYEQYF.

There are a few counts of this clonotype. This chain links TRBV28 with TRBJ1-2, with D maybe TRBD1 (6 bases). This CDR3 comprises 14 residues. CDR1 and CDR2 (germline): MDHEN, SYDVKM. The germline V and J ends were trimmed by 6 bases and 7 bases, with 18 bases remaining between them. The CDR3 sequence: CASRSQGSARGYTF. In DNA, the CDR3 is TGTGCCAGCAGATCACAGGGTTCGGCTCGTGGCTACACCTTC.

The gene calls are TRBV29-1 and TRBJ2-1; 14 positions agree with TRBD2. Germline V CDR1 and CDR2: SQVTM, ANQGSEA. V lost 6 bases and J lost 5; bases outside the gene matches: 6. The CDR3 runs 15 residues. This chain's CDR3 is CSVGTSGGQHNEQFF. The CDR3 nucleotides are TGCAGCGTCGGGACTAGCGGGGGACAACACAATGAGCAGTTCTTC.

The chain carries TRBV5-1 and TRBJ2-5; unclear D gene. The germline gives CDR1 SGHRS, CDR2 YFSETQ. V lost 3 bases and J 2 bases, leaving 17 bases between the germline ends. The CDR3 loop spans 16 amino acids. In DNA, the CDR3 is TGCGCCAGCAGCTCCGGACGCCCGAGCACGCAAGAGACCCAGTACTTC. It encodes CASSSGRPSTQETQYF.

This clonotype was seen a single time. This chain joins TRBV7-2 and TRBJ1-4; D might be TRBD1 (6 bases). Trimming took off 3 bases at V and 3 bases at J, with 11 bases between the two ends. In germline, CDR1 is SGHTA, CDR2 FQGNSA. This CDR3 spans 15 amino acids. CDR3 coding DNA: TGTGCCAGCAGCTTTGGGGGCTTAGCTAATGAAAAACTGTTTTTT. Translation: CASSFGGLANEKLFF.

The chain is built from TRBV7-2 and TRBJ2-3, with TRBD2 matching 13 bases. Trimming cost V 5 bases and J 11 bases; bases outside gene matches: 10. In germline, CDR1 is SGHTA, CDR2 FQGNSA. The CDR3 runs 15 residues. CDR3 sequence reads: CASSNVGLAGNEQYF. CDR3 coding DNA: TGTGCCAGCAGCAACGTGGGACTAGCGGGAAACGAGCAGTATTTT.

CDR3 nucleotide sequence: TGTGCCAGCAGTTTACGGACACTTTTACTTAGTCTCAACCGGTTCGAGCAGTACTTC. Protein product: CASSLRTLLLSLNRFEQYF. The rearrangement links TRBV28 to TRBJ2-5; D is perhaps TRBD1 (5 bases). The DNA end lines up better with TRBJ2-7; the J call may be wrong. Germline assignment: CDR1 MDHEN and CDR2 SYDVKM. The CDR3 has 19 amino acids.

In this sample, this clonotype turned up a few times. The CDR3 here is CSASAGYNEQFF. The CDR3 DNA is TGCAGTGCTTCGGCTGGTTACAATGAGCAGTTCTTC. This sequence joins TRBV20-1 and TRBJ2-1; D is undetermined. This CDR3 comprises 12 residues. The germline V and J ends were trimmed by 5 bases and 4 bases, with 9 bases remaining between them. Per the germline V gene, CDR1 is DFQATT and CDR2 is SNEGSKA (reference sequence).

In its sample, this clonotype was seen once. V gene TRBV6-5 combines with J gene TRBJ2-1; D unclear. The CDR3 spans 12 residues. Trimming stripped 5 bases from V and 7 bases from J, with 9 bases between. The V gene's germline CDR1 is MNHEY and CDR2 SVGAGI. The CDR3 sequence: CASSGISNEQFF. In DNA form, the CDR3 reads TGTGCCAGCAGTGGGATTTCGAATGAGCAGTTCTTC.

This clonotype occurred a few times. The chain recombines TRBV5-1 with TRBJ1-4; D perhaps matches TRBD1 (6 bases). V was cut by 0 bases and J by 7 bases, with 13 bases left in between. There are 15 residues in the CDR3. From germline, CDR1 is SGHRS and CDR2 YFSETQ. As DNA, the CDR3 is TGCGCCAGCAGCTTGGCAGCAGGGGATGGTGAAAAACTGTTTTTT. This translates into CASSLAAGDGEKLFF.

This chain connects TRBV4-2 to TRBJ2-7; 13 bases are shared with TRBD2. Germline V gene sequence: CDR1 LGHNA, CDR2 YNFKEQ. After removal of 3 bases from V and 0 bases from J, the junction contained 8 bases not matched to a gene. This CDR3 region has 18 residues. CDR3 residues: CASSHPGLAGVYSYEQYF. Written as DNA, the CDR3 is TGTGCCAGCAGCCACCCAGGACTAGCGGGAGTTTACTCCTACGAGCAGTACTTC.

J is TRBJ2-5 and V is TRBV9; TRBD1 agrees at 8 bases. J lost 11 bases, V lost 4 bases, and 13 bases had no gene match. The CDR3 is 14 residues long. Germline V gene data show CDR1 as SGDLS and CDR2 as YYNGEE. CDR3 coding DNA: TGTGCCAGCAGCACCGGACAGGGTCTCAGAGAGCAGTACTTC. Amino acid sequence: CASSTGQGLREQYF. Supplemented by reference TRBV9 and TRBJ2-5, the full variable domain reads DSGVTQTPKHLITATGQRVTLRCSPRSGDLSVYWYQQSLDQGLQFLIQYYNGEERAKGNILERFSAQQFPDLHSELNLSSLELGDSALYFCASSTGQGLREQYFGPGTRLLVL.

The CDR3 loop reads CASRAVGSTNEKLFF. The CDR3 DNA reads as TGCGCCAGCAGGGCAGTTGGTTCAACTAATGAAAAACTGTTTTTT. This chain joins TRBV5-1 and TRBJ1-4; D is uncertain. Germline V gene data show CDR1 as SGHRS and CDR2 as YFSETQ. The V and J ends lost 5 bases and 0 bases respectively, with 11 bases between them. This CDR3 spans 15 amino acids. The whole variable domain, remainder taken from reference TRBV5-1 and TRBJ1-4, is KAGVTQTPRYLIKTRGQQVTLSCSPISGHRSVSWYQQTPGQGLQFLFEYFSETQRNKGNFPGRFSGRQFSNSRSEMNVSTLELGDSALYLCASRAVGSTNEKLFFGSGTQLSVL.